These 8 T cell receptor beta chains share one sample of origin, sequenced in a study of T-cell reconstitution after alpha-beta-depleted transplantation in children. The library targeted TCRbeta and was prepared with unique molecular identifiers. Via MiXCR, TCRdb re-called the PCR reads, giving one row per CDR3 protein. The sample consists of more than 200,000 distinct CDR3 sequences, roughly a sixth of them appearing once. This specimen consisted of PBMCs, mostly from graft donor cells, obtained 360 days after TCRalphabeta/CD19-depleted stem cell transplant. The receptors here all came from a male patient aged 2 to 9 who had a stem cell transplant for acute lymphoblastic leukemia, so the T cells may come from the graft donor.

This clonotype has only a few counts. The chain combines TRBV5-1 with TRBJ2-1, with D perhaps matching TRBD2 (5 bases). Trimming removed 5 bases at V and 8 bases at J, with 20 bases between. Germline V gene lookup returns CDR1 SGHRS and CDR2 YFSETQ. The CDR3 sequence is 15 residues long. For the CDR3, the DNA is TGCGCCAGCAGAATTTTGGGAAACAGCGGCGATGAGCAGTTCTTC. The encoded protein is CASRILGNSGDEQFF.

There are a few counts of this clonotype. V and J are TRBV9 and TRBJ2-4; 14 bases agree with TRBD2. Germline-derived CDR1 and CDR2 are SGDLS and YYNGEE. V shed 0 bases, J shed 8 bases, and the junction held 4 bases outside the gene matches. The CDR3 is 16 amino acids. The CDR3, as DNA: TGTGCCAGCAGCGTAGCTGGGGGACTAGCGGGAGACATTCAGTACTTC. Residues: CASSVAGGLAGDIQYF. Together with reference TRBV9 and TRBJ2-4, the CDR3 gives the full variable domain: DSGVTQTPKHLITATGQRVTLRCSPRSGDLSVYWYQQSLDQGLQFLIQYYNGEERAKGNILERFSAQQFPDLHSELNLSSLELGDSALYFCASSVAGGLAGDIQYFGAGTRLSVL.

The chain couples TRBV29-1 to TRBJ2-7; 10 nucleotides line up with TRBD2. CDR1 is SQVTM, CDR2 ANQGSEA, per germline. V gave up 0 bases and J gave up 3 bases; unmatched junction bases: 8. The CDR3 contains 16 residues. CDR3 DNA: TGCAGCGTTGAAGATCTACCAGCGGGGGGGATCTACGAGCAGTACTTC. Its translation is CSVEDLPAGGIYEQYF.

In its sample, this clonotype was seen a few times. J is TRBJ1-1 and V is TRBV28; unclear D gene. The CDR3 sequence is 14 residues long. V was shortened by 6 bases and J by 5 bases, with 16 bases between the two germline ends. Per the germline V gene, CDR1 is MDHEN and CDR2 is SYDVKM. CDR3 sequence: CASSLGFTGTEAFF. The CDR3 DNA is TGTGCCAGCAGCCTCGGCTTCACGGGGACTGAAGCTTTCTTT.

The V gene is TRBV11-3, the J gene TRBJ2-1; TRBD2 agrees at 9 bases. V trimming: 7 bases; J trimming: 8 bases; junction bases outside the gene matches: 9. The length of the CDR3 is 14 residues. Germline V lookup: CDR1 SGHNT, CDR2 YENEEA. The CDR3 sequence is CASTGREGPDEQFF. CDR3 sequence (DNA): TGTGCCAGCACAGGGCGGGAGGGCCCTGATGAGCAGTTCTTC.

The chain uses TRBV6-2 or TRBV6-3 and TRBJ2-1, with TRBD1 matching 7 bases. The CDR3 extends over 16 amino acids. In germline, CDR1 is MNHEY, CDR2 SVGEGT. With 8 bases clipped from V and 2 bases from J, the junction kept 12 bases outside the gene matches. The DNA for the CDR3 is TGTGCCAGCCGATCCCCACAGGGGCGCGCCTACAATGAGCAGTTCTTC. Its protein is CASRSPQGRAYNEQFF.

This rearrangement joins TRBV13 to TRBJ1-5, with a tentative D call TRBD1 (6 bases). The CDR3 runs 14 residues. V was clipped by 7 bases and J by 4 bases, with 14 bases between them. Germline V gene lookup returns CDR1 PRHDT and CDR2 FYEKMQ (reference sequence). CDR3 sequence: CASTRRTGNQPQHF. As DNA, the CDR3 is TGTGCCAGCACCCGACGTACAGGGAATCAGCCCCAGCATTTT.

V usage is TRBV5-5 and J usage is TRBJ2-5; D unclear. The CDR3 has 14 amino acids. Germline CDR1 reads SGHKS; CDR2 reads YYEKEE (reference sequence). V lost 3 bases and J lost 5, with 14 bases in between. The CDR3 DNA reads as TGTGCCAGCAGCTCCCGTCAACCTCGGGAGACCCAGTACTTC. It is translated as CASSSRQPRETQYF.